This T cell receptor beta chain was sequenced in a study of shared clonotypes between healthy human individuals (dated by TCRdb to the early 2020s). For the study in its entirety: The cohort comprised a couple of women and a few men aged 18 to 49 years. For each donor, three plates each were used for CD4 naive and CD4 memory, two plates were used for CD8 naive, and one plate was used for CD8 memory. The study deeply sequenced blood TCR repertoires of five healthy adults to estimate repertoire size and the extent of clonotype sharing between individuals. Libraries were prepared and TCR repertoires were sequenced by different laboratories using diverse techniques, in order to increase sequencing depth and limit assay-specific biases. Per donor, leukapheresis produced somewhere between about 0.9 and 10 billion PBMCs. Study-level results and caveats: Rarefaction of sorted-subset datasets indicated incomplete sequencing despite the large sequencing depth. When a handful of donors were compared, the shared fraction of clonotypes was about 5.4% for naive CD4, less than 4% for naive CD8, more than 2% for memory CD4, and 0.4% for memory CD8. Sampling was limited to blood, and TCR repertoires in tissue likely differ from TCR repertoires in blood. Larger estimated clonotype richness was generally found for naive subsets than for memory subsets. Clonotypes shared by all four sorted-subset donors showed higher generation probabilities than non-shared clonotypes. Pairwise subsampling indicated that sequencing depth was expected to affect the degree of clonotype sharing among donors. Because the study included only a small number of donors, the genetic and exposure-history diversity represented was limited.

From the cysteine through the phenylalanine, the CDR3 covers 13 amino acids. The entry retains the CDR3 DNA only, 39 bases that are in frame from base 1. CDR1 and CDR2, looked up from the germline V gene, are SQVTM and ANQGSEA. The V and J ends are trimmed by 5 bases and 4 bases, leaving 11 bases between them. The sample holds a few counts of this clone. The target of this receptor is not known. Base quality data are lacking; no much larger clone is found one base away. Using the deep immunoSEQ assay, TCR CDR3 regions were amplified from genomic DNA by multiplex PCR. Extracted genomic DNA from each cell subset was spread evenly across all wells of several immunoSEQ 96-well plates, with each plate serving as a replicate. For sorted subsets, about 210 ng of genomic DNA, equivalent to some 30,000 T cell genomes, went into each replicate PCR. Purified libraries were quantified with a Qubit 3.0 fluorometer, sized on a Bioanalyzer 2100, and re-quantified with the KAPA Library Quantification kit. A separate single-read 150-cycle Illumina NextSeq 550 flow cell was used to sequence each immunoSEQ 96-well plate. Regarding the original processing steps: The immunoSEQ output contained only junctional sequences without quality scores, so filtering could not match that applied to full-length reads. Sequences were annotated with PyIR, a Python wrapper for IgBLAST v1.9, using IMGT germline references to assign V/J genes and CDR3. Reads were filtered out if the reads had weak V/J assignments (E-value above 1e-6), no CDR3, stop codons, out-of-frame junctions, or ambiguous translated residues. A V3J clonotype was defined by an identical inferred V gene, J gene, and CDR3 amino acid sequence. Percentage overlap between repertoires was computed as shared unique clonotypes divided by the size of the smaller repertoire. Richness of each repertoire was evaluated using RTK rarefaction, the Chao1 estimator, and Recon v2.1 estimates of unobserved clonotypes. Generation probabilities for all TCRbeta clonotypes obtained by the gDNA method from several donors were computed using OLGA. TCRdb carries this immuneACCESS record with in-frame sequences only. Its versions omit some clonotypes, under half of them owing to an unresolved V gene in the studies checked, with the rest unexplained. The DNA gave D and trimming, while V, J and clone size come from that table. Present in this sample are under 1,100,000 clones, approximately 72% of which were seen just once. Approximately 1.5% of the sample belongs to the ten largest clones.

The donors were healthy, HIV-negative adults who had no recently reported acute infections or vaccinations. Every donor was a Caucasian adult living in Nashville, Tennessee, USA. Magnetic negative selection was used to enrich CD4+ T cells, after which naive cells were positively selected on CD45RA and the negative fraction became the memory subset. After blood collection by leukapheresis, PBMCs were isolated using Ficoll-Histopaque density gradient centrifugation and then cryopreserved in the vapor phase of liquid nitrogen. Analytical flow cytometry was used to check the purity and quantity of each magnetically sorted T cell population. From each sorted fraction, genomic DNA was isolated and quantified by UV absorbance on a Nanodrop 2000c.

What was sequenced was memory CD4+ T cells sorted from blood. The sample's cell subset or site label is to be understood as: CD45RA-negative fraction. The receptor's source is a man younger than 35 in good health. The rearranged chain carries TRBV29-1 and TRBJ1-4; no D gene can be assigned with confidence. The encoded CDR3 is CSVSYGVNEKLFF. The bases read TGCAGCGTTTCATACGGGGTTAATGAAAAACTGTTTTTT.